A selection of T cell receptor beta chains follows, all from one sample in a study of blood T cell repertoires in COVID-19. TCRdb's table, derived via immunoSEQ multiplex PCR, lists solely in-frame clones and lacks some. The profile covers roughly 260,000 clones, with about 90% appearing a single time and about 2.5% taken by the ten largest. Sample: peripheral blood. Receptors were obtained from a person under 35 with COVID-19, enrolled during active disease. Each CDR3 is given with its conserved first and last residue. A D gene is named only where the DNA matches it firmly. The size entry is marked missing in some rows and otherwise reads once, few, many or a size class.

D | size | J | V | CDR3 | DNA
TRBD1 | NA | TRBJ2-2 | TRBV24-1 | CATSDLATDRRGTGELFF | TGTGCCACCAGTGATTTGGCCACGGACAGGCGCGGCACCGGGGAGCTGTTTTTT
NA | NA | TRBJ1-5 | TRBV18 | CASSRQGFSGNQPQHF | TGTGCCAGCTCAAGGCAGGGATTCAGCGGCAATCAGCCCCAGCATTTT
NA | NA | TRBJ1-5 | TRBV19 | CAAKQGNQPQHF | TGTGCAGCTAAACAGGGAAATCAGCCCCAGCATTTT
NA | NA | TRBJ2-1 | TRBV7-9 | CASSRTVYNEQFF | TGTGCCAGCAGCCGGACAGTATACAATGAGCAGTTCTTC
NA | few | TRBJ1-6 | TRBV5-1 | CASSLDQVSPLHF | TGCGCCAGCAGCTTGGATCAGGTGTCACCCCTCCACTTT
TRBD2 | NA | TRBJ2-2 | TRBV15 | CATSRHPGQGGTSGRVNTGELFF | TGTGCCACCAGCAGACACCCGGGACAGGGGGGAACTAGCGGGAGGGTGAACACCGGGGAGCTGTTTTTT
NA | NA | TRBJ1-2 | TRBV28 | CASSFRAGPGAGGRYGYTF | NA
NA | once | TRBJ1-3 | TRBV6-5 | CASRFDTGNTIYF | TGTGCCAGCAGATTTGACACTGGAAACACCATATATTTT
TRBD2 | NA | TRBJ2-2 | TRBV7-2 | CASRPRLAGGSTGELFF | TGTGCCAGCAGACCAAGACTAGCGGGAGGGAGCACCGGGGAGCTGTTTTTT
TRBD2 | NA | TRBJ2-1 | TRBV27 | CASRWTSGRNYEQFF | TGTGCCAGCCGTTGGACTAGCGGGAGGAACTATGAGCAGTTCTTC
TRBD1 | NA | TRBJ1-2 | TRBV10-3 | CATGTGRSDGYTF | TGTGCCACCGGGACAGGCCGATCCGATGGCTACACCTTC
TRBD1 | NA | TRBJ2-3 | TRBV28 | CASSLPGTGSSTDTQYF | TGTGCCAGCAGTTTACCCGGGACAGGCTCTAGCACAGATACGCAGTATTTT
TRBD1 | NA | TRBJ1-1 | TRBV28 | CASSRRDRVYTEAFF | TGTGCCAGCAGCCGCCGGGACAGGGTTTATACTGAAGCTTTCTTT
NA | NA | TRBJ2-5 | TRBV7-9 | CASSLEIHQETQYF | TGTGCCAGCAGCTTGGAGATTCATCAAGAGACCCAGTACTTC
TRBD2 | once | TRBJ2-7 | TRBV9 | CASSLEDSGSFEQYF | TGTGCCAGCAGCCTAGAGGATAGCGGGAGCTTCGAGCAGTACTTC
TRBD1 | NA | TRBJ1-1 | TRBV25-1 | CASTGGPLEEAFF | TGTGCCAGCACAGGGGGTCCTCTGGAAGAAGCTTTCTTT